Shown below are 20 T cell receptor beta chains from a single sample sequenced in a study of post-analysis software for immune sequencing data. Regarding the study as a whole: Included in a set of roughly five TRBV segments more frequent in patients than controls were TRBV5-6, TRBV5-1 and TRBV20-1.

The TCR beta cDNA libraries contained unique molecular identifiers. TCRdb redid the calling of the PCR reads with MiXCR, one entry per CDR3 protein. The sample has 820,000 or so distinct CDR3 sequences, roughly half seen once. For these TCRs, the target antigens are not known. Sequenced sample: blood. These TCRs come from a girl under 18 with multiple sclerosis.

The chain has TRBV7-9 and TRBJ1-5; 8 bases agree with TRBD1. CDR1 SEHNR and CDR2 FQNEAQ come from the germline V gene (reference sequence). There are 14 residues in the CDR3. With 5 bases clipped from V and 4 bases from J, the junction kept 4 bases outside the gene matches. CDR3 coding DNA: TGTGCCAGCAGCCGGACAGGGCCTAATCAGCCCCAGCATTTT. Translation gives CASSRTGPNQPQHF.

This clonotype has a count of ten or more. The CDR3 is CASSELAGAGETQYF. The CDR3 region has the DNA TGTGCCAGCAGTGAACTAGCGGGAGCGGGAGAGACCCAGTACTTC. The chain is built from TRBV25-1 and TRBJ2-5; 10 positions agree with TRBD2. The CDR3 runs 15 residues. V dropped 2 bases and J dropped 4; count of bases not matched to a gene: 4. Germline CDR1 MGHDK, CDR2 SYGVNS.

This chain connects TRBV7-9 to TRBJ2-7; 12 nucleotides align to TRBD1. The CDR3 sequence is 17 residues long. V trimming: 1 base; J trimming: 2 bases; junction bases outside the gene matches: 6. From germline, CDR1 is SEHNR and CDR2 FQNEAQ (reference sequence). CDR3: CASSLGGTGGIPYEQYF. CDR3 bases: TGTGCCAGCAGCTTAGGCGGGACAGGGGGCATTCCCTACGAGCAGTACTTC.

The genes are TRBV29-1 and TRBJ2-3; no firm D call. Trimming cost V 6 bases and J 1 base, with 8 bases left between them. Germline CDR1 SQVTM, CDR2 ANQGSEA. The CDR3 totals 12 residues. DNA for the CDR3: TGCAGCGTCGTCACCGGCACAGATACGCAGTATTTT. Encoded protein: CSVVTGTDTQYF.

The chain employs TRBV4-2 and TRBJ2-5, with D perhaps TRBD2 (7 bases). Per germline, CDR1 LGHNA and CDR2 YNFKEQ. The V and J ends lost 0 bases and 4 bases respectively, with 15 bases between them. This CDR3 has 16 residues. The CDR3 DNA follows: TGTGCCAGCAGCCAAGATCTTGGCGCGGGGGCAGAGACCCAGTACTTC. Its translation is CASSQDLGAGAETQYF.

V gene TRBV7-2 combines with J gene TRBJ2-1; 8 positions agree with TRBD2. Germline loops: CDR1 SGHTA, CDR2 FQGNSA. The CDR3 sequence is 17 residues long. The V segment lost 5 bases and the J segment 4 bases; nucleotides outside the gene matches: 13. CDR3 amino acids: CASSGGRLIALYNEQFF. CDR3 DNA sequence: TGTGCCAGCAGCGGCGGGAGGCTCATCGCCCTATACAATGAGCAGTTCTTC.

CDR3 loop: CASSLVIGGVDGYTF. The CDR3 nucleotides read TGTGCCAGCAGCTTAGTGATTGGGGGGGTCGATGGCTACACCTTC. The rearrangement links TRBV7-2 to TRBJ1-2, with a weak D call TRBD1 (5 bases). The germline CDR1 and CDR2 sequences are SGHTA and FQGNSA. V was pared by 1 base and J by 6 bases, with 15 bases between. CDR3 length: 15 amino acids.

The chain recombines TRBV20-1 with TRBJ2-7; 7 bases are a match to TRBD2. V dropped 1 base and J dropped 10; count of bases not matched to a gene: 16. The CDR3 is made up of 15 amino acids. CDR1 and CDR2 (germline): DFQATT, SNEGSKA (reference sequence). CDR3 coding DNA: TGCAGTGCTAGAGGGGCGAAGACTAGCTGGGAGACTCAGTACTTC. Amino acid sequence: CSARGAKTSWETQYF.

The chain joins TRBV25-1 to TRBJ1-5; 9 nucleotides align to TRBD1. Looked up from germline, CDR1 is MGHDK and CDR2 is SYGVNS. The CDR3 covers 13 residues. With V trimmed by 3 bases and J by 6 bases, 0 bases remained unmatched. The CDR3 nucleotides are TGTGCCAGCAGTGAGACAGGGGGTCAGCCCCAGCATTTT. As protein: CASSETGGQPQHF. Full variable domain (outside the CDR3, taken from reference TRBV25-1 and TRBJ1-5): EADIYQTPRYLVIGTGKKITLECSQTMGHDKMYWYQQDPGMELHLIHYSYGVNSTEKGDLSSESTVSRIRTEHFPLTLESARPSHTSQYLCASSETGGQPQHFGDGTRLSIL.

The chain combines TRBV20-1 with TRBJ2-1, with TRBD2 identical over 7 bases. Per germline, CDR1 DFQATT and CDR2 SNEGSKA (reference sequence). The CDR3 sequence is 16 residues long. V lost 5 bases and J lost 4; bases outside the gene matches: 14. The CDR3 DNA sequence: TGCAGTGCTCCCCGGGGAGGCAGCGGGGCGTACAATGAGCAGTTCTTC. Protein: CSAPRGGSGAYNEQFF.

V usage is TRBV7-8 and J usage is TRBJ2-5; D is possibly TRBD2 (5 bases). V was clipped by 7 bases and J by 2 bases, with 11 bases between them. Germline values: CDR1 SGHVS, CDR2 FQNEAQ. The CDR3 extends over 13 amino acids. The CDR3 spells CASKGAGQETQYF. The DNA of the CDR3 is TGTGCCAGCAAGGGAGCCGGGCAAGAGACCCAGTACTTC. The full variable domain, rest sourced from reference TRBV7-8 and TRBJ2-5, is GAGVSQSPRYKVAKRGQDVALRCDPISGHVSLFWYQQALGQGPEFLTYFQNEAQLDKSGLPSDRFFAERPEGSVSTLKIQRTQQEDSAVYLCASKGAGQETQYFGPGTRLLVL.

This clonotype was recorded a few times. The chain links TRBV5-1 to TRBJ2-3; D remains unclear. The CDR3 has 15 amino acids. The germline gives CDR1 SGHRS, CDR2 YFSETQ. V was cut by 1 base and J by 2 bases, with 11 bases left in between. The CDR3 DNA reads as TGCGCCAGCAGCTTGTCTACCTCCCTCACAGATACGCAGTATTTT. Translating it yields CASSLSTSLTDTQYF.

This CDR3 is CASRETGGRSYNEQFF. Written as DNA, the CDR3 is TGTGCCAGCAGAGAGACAGGGGGCCGCTCCTACAATGAGCAGTTCTTC. The genes are TRBV2 and TRBJ2-1; 10 bases align to TRBD1. The CDR3 runs to 16 residues. The germline gives CDR1 SNHLY, CDR2 FYNNEI. V dropped 6 bases and J dropped 0; count of bases not matched to a gene: 5. Drawing the rest from reference TRBV2 and TRBJ2-1, the complete variable domain is EPEVTQTPSHQVTQMGQEVILRCVPISNHLYFYWYRQILGQKVEFLVSFYNNEISEKSEIFDDQFSVERPDGSNFTLKIRSTKLEDSAMYFCASRETGGRSYNEQFFGPGTRLTVL.

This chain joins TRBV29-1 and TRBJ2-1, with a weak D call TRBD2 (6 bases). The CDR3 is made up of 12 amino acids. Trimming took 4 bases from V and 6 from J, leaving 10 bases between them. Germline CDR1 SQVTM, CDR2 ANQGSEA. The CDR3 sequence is CSVGGRSNEQFF. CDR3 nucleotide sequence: TGCAGCGTTGGGGGGAGGTCCAATGAGCAGTTCTTC.

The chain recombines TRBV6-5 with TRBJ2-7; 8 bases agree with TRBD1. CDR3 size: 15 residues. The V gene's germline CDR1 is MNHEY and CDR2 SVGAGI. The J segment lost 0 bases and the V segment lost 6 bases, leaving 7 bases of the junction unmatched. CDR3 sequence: CASSKGQVDSYEQYF. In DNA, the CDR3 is TGTGCCAGCAGCAAGGGACAGGTTGACTCCTACGAGCAGTACTTC.

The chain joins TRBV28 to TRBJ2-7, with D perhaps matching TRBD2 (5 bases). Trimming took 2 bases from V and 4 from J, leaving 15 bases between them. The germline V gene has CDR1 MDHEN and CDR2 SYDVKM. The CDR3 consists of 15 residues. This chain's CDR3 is CASSLLPGGKYEQYF. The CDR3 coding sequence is TGTGCCAGCAGTTTACTCCCAGGAGGCAAATACGAGCAGTACTTC. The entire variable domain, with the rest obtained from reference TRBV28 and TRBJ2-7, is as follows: DVKVTQSSRYLVKRTGEKVFLECVQDMDHENMFWYRQDPGLGLRLIYFSYDVKMKEKGDIPEGYSVSREKKERFSLILESASTNQTSMYLCASSLLPGGKYEQYFGPGTRLTVT.

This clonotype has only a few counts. The CDR3 DNA sequence: TGCGCCAGCAGCCAACCGGAGCGGGGGCGTTACGAGCAGTACTTC. Protein: CASSQPERGRYEQYF. The V and J genes are TRBV4-1 and TRBJ2-7, with 8 bases aligning to TRBD2. From germline, CDR1 is MGHRA and CDR2 YSYEKL. This CDR3 contains 15 residues. After removal of 2 bases from V and 4 bases from J, the junction contained 7 bases not matched to a gene.

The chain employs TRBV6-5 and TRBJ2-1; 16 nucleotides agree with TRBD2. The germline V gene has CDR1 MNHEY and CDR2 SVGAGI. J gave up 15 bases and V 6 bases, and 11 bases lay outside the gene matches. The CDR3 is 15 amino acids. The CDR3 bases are TGTGCCAGCAGCCCCGGGACTAGCGGGAGGGCTAAGGGGTTCTTC. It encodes CASSPGTSGRAKGFF.

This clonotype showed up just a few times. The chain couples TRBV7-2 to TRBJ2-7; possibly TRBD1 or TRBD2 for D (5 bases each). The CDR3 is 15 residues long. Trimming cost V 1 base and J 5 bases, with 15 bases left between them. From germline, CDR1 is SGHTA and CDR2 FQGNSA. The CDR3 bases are TGTGCCAGCAGCTTAGTGGGCCAGGGACCACACGAGCAGTACTTC. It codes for CASSLVGQGPHEQYF.

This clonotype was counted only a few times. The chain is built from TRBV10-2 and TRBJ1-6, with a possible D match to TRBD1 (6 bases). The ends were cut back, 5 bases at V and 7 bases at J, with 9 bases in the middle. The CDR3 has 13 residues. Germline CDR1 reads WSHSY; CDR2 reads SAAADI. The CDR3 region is CASSQQGNSPLHF. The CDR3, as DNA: TGCGCCAGCAGTCAACAGGGAAATTCACCCCTCCACTTT.